Listed below are T cell receptor beta chains from one sample, sequenced in a study of OX40 agonist ivuxolimab in advanced cancers. Assay used: immunoSEQ multiplex PCR; TCRdb lists only in-frame clones, some missing. The table records roughly 56,000 clones, 70% to 80% of them present only once. The sequencing used CD4+ or CD8+ T cells sorted from blood, collected in a trial of the OX40 agonist ivuxolimab. These receptors came from an adult with an advanced solid tumor such as melanoma, head and neck, liver or kidney cancer. Both conserved end residues are trimmed from each CDR3. The order of the fields is CDR3 length, V gene, CDR3 protein.

12 | TRBV11-2 | ASSLFASNYEQY
14 | TRBV4-1 | ASSHPGRRNQETQY
14 | TRBV7-8 | ASSLVGGITGETQY
11 | TRBV7-9 | ASSLGPTGELF
13 | TRBV6-1 | ASSGTGMDNQPQH
13 | TRBV6-1 | ASSPQNSGANVLT
13 | TRBV9 | ASSEGEGTHFKQY
9 | TRBV2 | ASTIADTQY
13 | TRBV7-9 | ASSLGSGGYNEQF
14 | TRBV11-3 | ASSTNSGRLYNEQF
12 | TRBV5-1 | ASSLGGPTDMQY
12 | TRBV10-2 | ASNDGEGQETQY
12 | TRBV7-3 | ASSLGGATDTQY
14 | TRBV7-9 | ASSYYDTSVNEKLF
12 | TRBV9 | ASSSGVGFETQY
13 | TRBV11-2 | ASTQTSGGINEQF
14 | TRBV10-3 | AIRDTGESSTDTQY
14 | TRBV5-8 | ASSFKASSSNYGYT